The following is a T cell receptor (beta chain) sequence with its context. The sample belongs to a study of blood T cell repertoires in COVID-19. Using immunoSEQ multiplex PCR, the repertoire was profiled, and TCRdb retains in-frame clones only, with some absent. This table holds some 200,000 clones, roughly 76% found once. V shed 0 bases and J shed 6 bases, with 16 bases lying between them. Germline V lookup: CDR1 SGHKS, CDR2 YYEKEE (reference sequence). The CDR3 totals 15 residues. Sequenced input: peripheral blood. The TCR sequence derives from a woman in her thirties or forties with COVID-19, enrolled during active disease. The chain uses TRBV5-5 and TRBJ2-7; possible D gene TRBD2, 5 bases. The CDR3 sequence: CASSLDPAETSEQYF. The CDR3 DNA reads TGTGCCAGCAGCTTGGATCCAGCGGAGACGAGCGAGCAGTACTTC.